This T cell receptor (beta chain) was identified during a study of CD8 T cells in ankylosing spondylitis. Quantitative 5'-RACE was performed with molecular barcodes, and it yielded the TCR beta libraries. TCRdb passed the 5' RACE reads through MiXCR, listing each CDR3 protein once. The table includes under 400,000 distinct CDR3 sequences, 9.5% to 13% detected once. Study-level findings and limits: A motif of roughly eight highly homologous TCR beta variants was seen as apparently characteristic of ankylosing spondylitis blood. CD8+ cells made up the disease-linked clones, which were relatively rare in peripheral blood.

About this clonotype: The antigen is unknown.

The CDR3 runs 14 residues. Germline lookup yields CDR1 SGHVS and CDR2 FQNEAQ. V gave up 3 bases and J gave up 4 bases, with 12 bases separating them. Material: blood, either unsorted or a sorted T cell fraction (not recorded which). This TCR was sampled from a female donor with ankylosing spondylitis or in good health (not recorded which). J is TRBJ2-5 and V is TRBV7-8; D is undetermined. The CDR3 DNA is TGTGCCAGCAGCTTCTTAGGCGTGAGAGAGACCCAGTACTTC. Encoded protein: CASSFLGVRETQYF.